The 16 T cell receptor beta chains presented below share a single source sample, sequenced in a study of T cell repertoires in cytomegalovirus infection. TCRdb ran MiXCR on the reads and lists one entry per CDR3 protein. This table has 160,000 or so distinct CDR3 sequences, 20% to 25% appearing once. These receptors' targets are unknown. The sequencing here drew on CD8+ T cells from cultured PBMCs, taken from culture after CMV antigen stimulation. These receptors all stem from a human donor in good health (CMV status not recorded). Some clones in this sample may be carry-over from other donors' samples.

The chain is built from TRBV12-3 or TRBV12-4 and TRBJ1-1; D unresolved. This CDR3 is built from 15 residues. V was cut by 1 base and J by 3 bases, with 12 bases left in between. CDR3 region: CASSLENVGDTEAFF. The CDR3 nucleotides are TGTGCCAGCAGTTTAGAAAATGTCGGGGACACTGAAGCTTTCTTT.

The chain carries TRBV24-1 and TRBJ2-1, with TRBD2 identical over 8 bases. V lost 9 bases, J lost 6 bases, and 18 bases stayed unmatched. CDR3 length: 17 residues. CDR1 is KGHDR and CDR2 is SFDVKD in the germline V gene. CDR3 loop: CATGGLASDGPPNEQFF. CDR3 DNA sequence: TGTGCCACCGGTGGACTAGCAAGTGACGGGCCCCCCAATGAGCAGTTCTTC.

The rearrangement links TRBV20-1 to TRBJ2-7; TRBD1 might be the D (6 bases). The CDR3 runs to 12 residues. V lost 3 bases to trimming and J lost 1 base, with 7 bases between them. Germline V CDR1 and CDR2: DFQATT, SNEGSKA (reference sequence). The CDR3 spells CSARDSSYEQYF. In nucleotides, the CDR3 is TGCAGTGCTAGGGACAGTTCCTACGAGCAGTACTTC.

This chain links TRBV28 with TRBJ2-3, with 8 bases identical to TRBD2. V was clipped by 5 bases and J by 4 bases; unmatched bases: 8. The CDR3 consists of 15 residues. CDR1 is MDHEN, CDR2 SYDVKM, per germline. The CDR3 DNA reads TGTGCCAGCAGTCGCTCCGGGGGGGCCCCAGATACGCAGTATTTT. Translating gives CASSRSGGAPDTQYF. Full variable domain (outside the CDR3, taken from reference TRBV28 and TRBJ2-3): DVKVTQSSRYLVKRTGEKVFLECVQDMDHENMFWYRQDPGLGLRLIYFSYDVKMKEKGDIPEGYSVSREKKERFSLILESASTNQTSMYLCASSRSGGAPDTQYFGPGTRLTVL.

There are a few counts of this clonotype. The chain links TRBV7-2 to TRBJ1-1, with D maybe TRBD1 (5 bases). Germline V gene data show CDR1 as SGHTA and CDR2 as FQGNSA. V was trimmed by 2 bases and J by 5 bases, leaving 9 bases between them. The length of the CDR3 is 13 residues. The CDR3 reads CASSLSGWTEAFF. The CDR3 DNA reads TGTGCCAGCAGCTTATCAGGGTGGACTGAAGCTTTCTTT.

This chain links TRBV12-3 or TRBV12-4 with TRBJ1-1; D gene ambiguous. The CDR3 consists of 16 residues. Trimming shortened V by 2 bases and J by 1 base, and 14 bases separated the two germline ends. CDR3 bases: TGTGCCAGCAGTTTATTTGTTCGGCATTGGAACACTGAAGCTTTCTTT. It yields the protein CASSLFVRHWNTEAFF.

The V and J genes are TRBV7-6 and TRBJ1-1; D is uncertain. The V end lost 3 bases, the J end lost 1 base, and 15 bases lay between the germline ends. The CDR3 consists of 16 residues. The V gene's germline CDR1 is SGHVS and CDR2 FNYEAQ. The CDR3 DNA reads as TGTGCCAGCAGCTTCCCTCACGGGGAAGGGAACACTGAAGCTTTCTTT. The encoded protein is CASSFPHGEGNTEAFF.

This clonotype showed up just a few times. The rearrangement links TRBV6-2 or TRBV6-3 to TRBJ1-5; D gene ambiguous. V was pared by 2 bases and J by 0 bases, with 5 bases between. The CDR3 contains 14 residues. In germline, CDR1 is MNHEY, CDR2 SVGEGT. The CDR3, as DNA: TGTGCCAGCAGTTACGGTATTAGCAATCAGCCCCAGCATTTT. Translating gives CASSYGISNQPQHF.

A word on this clonotype: Since a much larger clone is just one base distant, this may be a read error. The CDR3 does not close with the conserved phenylalanine or tryptophan, likely indicating a read error. The rearrangement uses TRBV6-2 or TRBV6-3 and TRBJ2-1; D is unclear. This CDR3 is 13 amino acids long. Germline values: CDR1 MNHEY, CDR2 SVGEGT. Trimming stripped 0 bases from V and 6 bases from J, with 6 bases between. The CDR3 protein is CASSYSRGNEQFL. The CDR3 bases are TGTGCCAGCAGTTACTCGAGAGGCAATGAGCAGTTCTTG.

This clonotype was counted once. As the CDR3 is not closed by the conserved phenylalanine or tryptophan, this likely results from a read error. The chain uses TRBV27 and TRBJ2-1, with D perhaps TRBD2 (6 bases). Germline CDR1 is MNHEY and CDR2 is SMNVEV (reference sequence). The CDR3 runs to 14 residues. V dropped 7 bases and J dropped 2 bases, with 12 bases sitting between them. The CDR3, as DNA: TGTGCCAGCAAACTTAGCGGCACCTACAATGAGCAGTTCTTG. Translated, it gives CASKLSGTYNEQFL.

This clonotype was counted a few times. The V gene is TRBV6-2 or TRBV6-3, the J gene TRBJ1-4, with no clear D. In germline, CDR1 is MNHEY, CDR2 SVGEGT. There are 16 residues in the CDR3. V dropped 6 bases and J dropped 0 bases, with 14 bases sitting between them. The CDR3 nucleotides read TGTGCCAGCAGCAAAATATCAGGAACAACTAATGAAAAACTGTTTTTT. Its translation: CASSKISGTTNEKLFF.

The chain has TRBV7-2 and TRBJ2-4; 14 nucleotides match TRBD2. Germline V lookup: CDR1 SGHTA, CDR2 FQGNSA. The V and J ends lost 5 bases and 3 bases, in that order; junction bases with no gene match: 15. The CDR3 consists of 20 residues. The CDR3 sequence is CASSPLATSGGAFVKNIQYF. DNA for the CDR3: TGTGCCAGCAGCCCCCTGGCGACTAGCGGGGGGGCCTTCGTCAAAAACATTCAGTACTTC.

The CDR3 DNA reads as TGTGCCAGCAGTTACTCGATGGGTCAGCCCTACGAGCAGTACTTC. Translated, it gives CASSYSMGQPYEQYF. The V gene is TRBV6-2 or TRBV6-3, the J gene TRBJ2-7; D uncertain. The germline CDR1 and CDR2 sequences are MNHEY and SVGEGT. This CDR3 is built from 15 residues. Between the trimmed V and J ends, which lost 0 bases and 2 bases, there was a span of 11 bases.

The rearrangement uses TRBV6-5 and TRBJ2-5; the match to TRBD2 covers 11 bases. CDR3 length: 14 amino acids. Germline lookup yields CDR1 MNHEY and CDR2 SVGAGI. V lost 8 bases, J lost 5 bases, and 7 bases stayed unmatched. The CDR3 nucleotides are TGTGCCAGCCTTAGCGGGGGGGCCTTCGAGACCCAGTACTTC. Translated, it gives CASLSGGAFETQYF.

This clonotype was recorded many times. This chain connects TRBV7-6 to TRBJ2-2; 10 bases agree with TRBD1. The CDR3 length is 15 residues. V lost 8 bases and J lost 6; bases outside the gene matches: 9. Germline-derived CDR1 and CDR2 are SGHVS and FNYEAQ. CDR3 sequence (DNA): TGTGCCAGCGCCGGGGACAGGGGTGTCCCCGGGGAGCTGTTTTTT. Its protein product is CASAGDRGVPGELFF. The complete variable domain, with remaining parts taken from reference TRBV7-6 and TRBJ2-2, reads GAGVSQSPRYKVTKRGQDVALRCDPISGHVSLYWYRQALGQGPEFLTYFNYEAQQDKSGLPNDRFSAERPEGSISTLTIQRTEQRDSAMYRCASAGDRGVPGELFFGEGSRLTVL.

This chain joins TRBV12-3 or TRBV12-4 and TRBJ2-6, with D unclear. Trimming shortened V by 6 bases and J by 0 bases, and 24 bases separated the two germline ends. The CDR3 contains 20 residues. Here the CDR3 reads CASSPPPPVNDPSGANVLTF. The DNA for the CDR3 is TGTGCCAGCAGCCCTCCTCCCCCGGTAAACGACCCCTCTGGGGCCAACGTCCTGACTTTC.